These 4 T cell receptor beta chains originate from one sample sequenced in a study of T cells in tuberculosis. Time point noted: new active TB diagnosis, blood taken before or within 7 days of starting treatment. The protocol was immunoSEQ multiplex PCR, while the TCRdb copy is restricted to in-frame clones and leaves out a portion. Counted here are about 33,000 clones, roughly nine tenths occurring once; the ten biggest clones make up roughly 5.4%. The input for sequencing was PBMCs, taken at tuberculosis diagnosis. The receptors stem from an adult with tuberculosis.

This chain joins TRBV30 and TRBJ2-1; 9 bases are a match to TRBD2. Germline V gene sequence: CDR1 GTSNPN, CDR2 SVGIG (reference sequence). J was trimmed by 7 bases and V by 3 bases; bases with no gene match: 7. The CDR3 spans 14 residues. CDR3 in amino acids: CAWRRLAGWNEQFF. DNA for the CDR3: TGTGCCTGGAGGCGGCTAGCGGGGTGGAATGAGCAGTTCTTC.

In this sample, this clone turned up a few times. V and J are TRBV4-1 and TRBJ2-1; 9 bases agree with TRBD2. V shed 7 bases, J shed 8 bases, and the junction held 12 bases outside the gene matches. Germline V gene lookup returns CDR1 MGHRA and CDR2 YSYEKL. The CDR3 has 15 residues. Written as DNA, the CDR3 is TGCGCCAGCACCCCTCTTGCGGGGGGGCCGGATGAGCAGTTCTTC. Its translation: CASTPLAGGPDEQFF.

This chain joins TRBV30 and TRBJ1-1; D not resolved. CDR1 is GTSNPN and CDR2 is SVGIG in the germline V gene (reference sequence). The CDR3 covers 14 residues. The germline V and J ends were trimmed by 2 bases and 5 bases, with 15 bases remaining between them. The CDR3 DNA reads as TGTGCCTGGAGTCCGTTTGGCAGATCTACTGAAGCTTTCTTT. Protein sequence: CAWSPFGRSTEAFF.

The V call is TRBV9, the J call TRBJ1-1; D unclear. There are 13 residues in the CDR3. CDR1 and CDR2 from the germline V gene are SGDLS and YYNGEE. V gave up 4 bases and J gave up 5 bases, with 12 bases separating them. The CDR3 sequence: CASSFKDGTEAFF. DNA of the CDR3: TGTGCCAGCAGCTTCAAAGACGGGACTGAAGCTTTCTTT.